This T cell receptor (beta chain) was captured by sequencing in a study of blood T cell repertoires in COVID-19. Looking at the study overall: The study drew acute and convalescent COVID-19 samples from the United States, Italy and Spain. T cells, B-cell-depleted T cells, or PBMCs supplied cDNA or gDNA.

Original processing notes: Amplifying reference gene primers gave estimates of nucleated cell counts. The assay was immunoSEQ multiplex PCR, and TCRdb's table has in-frame clones only and misses some. V and J calls and clone size are as listed in that table; D and trimming were resolved from the DNA. The top ten hold roughly 15% of the sample, which has approximately 50,000 clones, roughly 88% seen once. Trimming pared 6 bases from V and 7 bases from J, leaving 18 bases between. Germline V gene data show CDR1 as SGHTA and CDR2 as FQGTGA. CDR3 length: 15 amino acids. Sequences were obtained from peripheral blood. The sequence was collected from a human donor in a cohort sampled during active COVID-19. The chain employs TRBV7-3 and TRBJ1-4; weak D call: TRBD1 (6 bases). The CDR3: CASSRPGGETEKLFF. CDR3 DNA: TGTGCCAGCAGTCGGCCGGGGGGCGAGACTGAAAAACTGTTTTTT.